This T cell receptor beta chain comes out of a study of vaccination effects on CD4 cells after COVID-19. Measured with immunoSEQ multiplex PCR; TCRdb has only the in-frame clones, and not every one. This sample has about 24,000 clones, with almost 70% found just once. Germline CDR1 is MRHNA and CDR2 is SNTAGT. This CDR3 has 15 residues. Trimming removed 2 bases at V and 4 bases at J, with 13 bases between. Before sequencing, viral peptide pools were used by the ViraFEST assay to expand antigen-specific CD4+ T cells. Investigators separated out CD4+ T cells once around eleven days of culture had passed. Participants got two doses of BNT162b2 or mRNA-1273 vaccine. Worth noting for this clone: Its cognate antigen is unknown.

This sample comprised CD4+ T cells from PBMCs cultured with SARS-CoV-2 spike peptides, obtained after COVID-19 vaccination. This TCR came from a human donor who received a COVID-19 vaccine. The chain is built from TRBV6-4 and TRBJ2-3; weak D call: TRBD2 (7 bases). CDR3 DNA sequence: TGTGCCAGCAGTGACGGGGGGGCCCCCGCAGATACGCAGTATTTT. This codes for CASSDGGAPADTQYF.